The rows below give T cell receptor beta chains drawn from one sample of a study of vaccination effects on CD4 cells after COVID-19. Produced via immunoSEQ multiplex PCR; TCRdb's table is partial and in-frame only. The data show over 25,000 clones, with 70% to 80% seen just once and 30% held by the top ten. For these TCRs, the target antigens are not known. Material: CD4+ T cells from PBMCs cultured with SARS-CoV-2 spike peptides, obtained before COVID-19 vaccination. These receptors were obtained from a human donor who received a COVID-19 vaccine. Both conserved end residues are part of each CDR3. The D gene is left open where the match is weak. Clone size is shown for a subset of rows, as once, few, many or a class of expanded clone.

>TRBV6-5|NA|TRBJ2-7|NA
TGTGCCAGCAGTTACGCCTCCGGACTACGGAACGAGCAGTACTTC
CASSYASGLRNEQYF
>TRBV30|NA|TRBJ2-3|NA
TGTGCCTGGAGTGTGGGTATAACGACAGATACGCAGTATTTT
CAWSVGITTDTQYF
>TRBV30|NA|TRBJ1-2|once
TGTGCCTGGACACCTCGGGGCAGCTCTAACTATGGCTACACCTTC
CAWTPRGSSNYGYTF
>TRBV6-1|TRBD1|TRBJ1-3|few
TGTGCCAGCAGTGAAACCCAAGTCGGACAGGGAGGTGGAAACACCATATATTTT
CASSETQVGQGGGNTIYF
>TRBV18|NA|TRBJ1-4|NA
TGTGCCAGCTCCCCTCTTTTCGAGGTTCTAAATGAAAAACTGTTTTTT
CASSPLFEVLNEKLFF
>TRBV6-5|TRBD1|TRBJ1-1|few
TGTGCCAGCACCCAGACAGGGGTTGGTGAAGCTTTCTTT
CASTQTGVGEAFF
>TRBV4-3|NA|TRBJ1-6|NA
TGCGCCAGCAGCCAAGAGCAAAGTTATAATTCACCCCTCCACTTT
CASSQEQSYNSPLHF
>TRBV7-9|NA|TRBJ2-5|once
TGTGCCAGCAGCGCAGGCGTGGCGGAGACCCAGTACTTC
CASSAGVAETQYF
>TRBV14|NA|TRBJ2-7|NA
TGTGCCAGCAGCCAAGATGGGCCCGCTAGCTTC
CASSQDGPASF
>TRBV6-1|NA|TRBJ1-1|NA
TGTGCCAGCAGTGAAGACCATCTGAACACTGAAGCTTTCTTT
CASSEDHLNTEAFF
>TRBV6-6|NA|TRBJ2-7|NA
TGTGCCAGCAGGCCGGGACTCTCAGGGAACGAGCAGTACTTC
CASRPGLSGNEQYF
>TRBV5-1|NA|TRBJ1-1|once
TGCGCCAGCAAACGACAGTTGAACACTGAAGCTTTCTTT
CASKRQLNTEAFF
>TRBV5-3|TRBD2|TRBJ2-5|NA
TGTGCCAGAAGCTTACCGACTAGCAGCCTAGGACAAGAGACCCAGTACTTC
CARSLPTSSLGQETQYF
>TRBV18|TRBD1|TRBJ1-5|NA
TGTGCCAGCTCACCTAATCAGGGGGCAGGGCAGCCCCAGCATTTT
CASSPNQGAGQPQHF
>TRBV30|TRBD2|TRBJ2-2|NA
TGTGCCTGGAGTACCCGACTAGCGGGAGGGACGCGAACCGGGGAGCTGTTTTTT
CAWSTRLAGGTRTGELFF
>TRBV12-3/TRBV12-4|TRBD1|TRBJ1-2|once
TGTGCCAGCAGTCCTGGACAGGGGAGTGGCTACACCTTC
CASSPGQGSGYTF
>TRBV5-1|NA|TRBJ1-4|NA
TGCGCCAGCAGTTCCGCCCTGGGGAAAAGGGAAAAACTGTTTTTT
CASSSALGKREKLFF
>TRBV4-2|NA|TRBJ2-1|NA
TGTGCCAGCAGCCAAAGTCACCTACTAGGGTACAATGAGCAGTTCTTC
CASSQSHLLGYNEQFF
>TRBV6-2/TRBV6-3|TRBD2|TRBJ2-7|once
TGTGCCAGCAGTCTTAGGACTAGCGGGGGTTACGAGCAGTACTTC
CASSLRTSGGYEQYF